These T cell receptor beta chains were read from a single sample in a study of T cell changes during pregnancy in multiple sclerosis. Produced via immunoSEQ multiplex PCR; TCRdb's table is partial and in-frame only. The data contain 50,000 to 65,000 clones, about nine tenths of them singletons. This material consisted of peripheral blood, taken in the first trimester of pregnancy. These receptors originate from a female donor in good health, enrolled as a control in a pregnancy study. CDR3s include the opening cysteine and the closing phenylalanine or tryptophan. The order of the fields is CDR3 DNA, CDR3 protein, clone size, V gene, D gene, J gene. A D gene is named only where the DNA matches it firmly. Clone size is not always given. Where it is, it says once, few, many or a class for expanded clones.

cdr3_nt: TGTGCTAGCAGCCTCCGAGAGGGCCGAGAGACCCAGTACTTC; cdr3_aa: CASSLREGRETQYF; clone_size: once; v_call: TRBV7-7; d_call: NA; j_call: TRBJ2-5
cdr3_nt: TGCGCCAGCAGCTTTAACAGTCGCACAGATACGCAGTATTTT; cdr3_aa: CASSFNSRTDTQYF; clone_size: NA; v_call: TRBV5-1; d_call: NA; j_call: TRBJ2-3
cdr3_nt: TGTGCCAGCAGCTTGGGACACTCGAACACCGGGGAGCTGTTTTTT; cdr3_aa: CASSLGHSNTGELFF; clone_size: NA; v_call: TRBV5-6; d_call: NA; j_call: TRBJ2-2
cdr3_nt: TGCGCCAGCAGCTTGGGCGGGGGGCGCACAGATACGCAGTATTTT; cdr3_aa: CASSLGGGRTDTQYF; clone_size: NA; v_call: TRBV5-1; d_call: TRBD2; j_call: TRBJ2-3
cdr3_nt: TGTGCCAGTAGTGACGATAGCGGCCCGTTGGAGACCCAGTACTTC; cdr3_aa: CASSDDSGPLETQYF; clone_size: NA; v_call: TRBV19; d_call: NA; j_call: TRBJ2-5
cdr3_nt: TGTGCCAGCAGCTTAACGGGGGGTGACACAGATACGCAGTATTTT; cdr3_aa: CASSLTGGDTDTQYF; clone_size: NA; v_call: TRBV7-6; d_call: TRBD2; j_call: TRBJ2-3
cdr3_nt: TGTGCCAGCAGCGTCAGCGGGGGGCACACCGGGGAGCTGTTTTTT; cdr3_aa: CASSVSGGHTGELFF; clone_size: NA; v_call: TRBV9; d_call: TRBD2; j_call: TRBJ2-2
cdr3_nt: TGTGCCAGCAGTGACGGGGTAGCGGGGGGGCCAGATACGCAGTATTTT; cdr3_aa: CASSDGVAGGPDTQYF; clone_size: NA; v_call: TRBV6-4; d_call: TRBD2; j_call: TRBJ2-3
cdr3_nt: TGTGCCAGCAGTTTCGCAGGGGGCCACTATGGCTACACCTTC; cdr3_aa: CASSFAGGHYGYTF; clone_size: NA; v_call: TRBV6-6; d_call: TRBD1; j_call: TRBJ1-2
cdr3_nt: TGTGCCAGTAGTATTGCCGGGGGGCCTGACTACGAGCAGTACTTC; cdr3_aa: CASSIAGGPDYEQYF; clone_size: NA; v_call: TRBV19; d_call: NA; j_call: TRBJ2-7
cdr3_nt: TGTGCCAGCAGGAGGGGAACAGGGTGGGATGAAAAACTGTTTTTT; cdr3_aa: CASRRGTGWDEKLFF; clone_size: NA; v_call: TRBV2; d_call: NA; j_call: TRBJ1-4
cdr3_nt: TGTGCCAGTAGTATTGGGACAGGGGCCTCTGGAAACACCATATATTTT; cdr3_aa: CASSIGTGASGNTIYF; clone_size: NA; v_call: TRBV19; d_call: TRBD1; j_call: TRBJ1-3
cdr3_nt: TGTGCCAGCAGCTTGGGCGGGGGGACAGTCCCCTTTGGCTACACCTTC; cdr3_aa: CASSLGGGTVPFGYTF; clone_size: NA; v_call: TRBV5-6; d_call: TRBD1; j_call: TRBJ1-2
cdr3_nt: TGTGCCAGCAGCACCCCGGTGGACAGGAGCTCCTATAATTCACCCCTCCACTTT; cdr3_aa: CASSTPVDRSSYNSPLHF; clone_size: few; v_call: TRBV7-8; d_call: TRBD1; j_call: TRBJ1-6
cdr3_nt: TGCGCCAGCTCGACAGGGCTGGAGATGGGCCAGTACTTC; cdr3_aa: CASSTGLEMGQYF; clone_size: once; v_call: TRBV10-2; d_call: TRBD1; j_call: TRBJ2-5
cdr3_nt: TGTGCCAGCAGTGAGGCGGACAGACAATACAATGAGCAGTTCTTC; cdr3_aa: CASSEADRQYNEQFF; clone_size: NA; v_call: TRBV6-1; d_call: NA; j_call: TRBJ2-1
cdr3_nt: TGCGCCAGCAGCCAAATATCAGGGTTAAGGTACTTC; cdr3_aa: CASSQISGLRYF; clone_size: NA; v_call: TRBV4-1; d_call: NA; j_call: TRBJ2-7
cdr3_nt: TGTGCCAGCAGACCCGAGGGACAGGGGTATTATGGCTACACCTTC; cdr3_aa: CASRPEGQGYYGYTF; clone_size: NA; v_call: TRBV6-5; d_call: TRBD1; j_call: TRBJ1-2
cdr3_nt: TGCGCCAGCAGCCAAGGGAGGGACAGACCGTACGAGCAGTACTTC; cdr3_aa: CASSQGRDRPYEQYF; clone_size: NA; v_call: TRBV4-1; d_call: NA; j_call: TRBJ2-7
cdr3_nt: TGTGCCAGCAGCGTAGAGGCCGGGAGACTTACGCAGTATTTT; cdr3_aa: CASSVEAGRLTQYF; clone_size: NA; v_call: TRBV9; d_call: NA; j_call: TRBJ2-3